The 17 T cell receptor beta chains listed next were all sequenced from one sample in a study of control samples from healthy donors and cancer patients. The method was immunoSEQ multiplex PCR; TCRdb's version includes in-frame clones alone and lacks a portion of them. The sample lists about 150,000 clones; approximately 94% were seen once. Material: blood. Receptors originate from a man aged 35-49 years in good health.

The rearrangement joins TRBV7-9 to TRBJ1-1; 7 nucleotides align to TRBD1. The CDR3 is 16 residues long. After removal of 2 bases from V and 1 base from J, the junction contained 7 bases not matched to a gene. The germline V gene encodes CDR1 SEHNR and CDR2 FQNEAQ (reference sequence). CDR3 loop: CASSLRGGEGNTEAFF. The CDR3 nucleotides read TGTGCCAGCAGCTTACGAGGGGGCGAAGGGAACACTGAAGCTTTCTTT. Together with reference TRBV7-9 and TRBJ1-1, the CDR3 gives the full variable domain: DTGVSQNPRHKITKRGQNVTFRCDPISEHNRLYWYRQTLGQGPEFLTYFQNEAQLEKSRLLSDRFSAERPKGSFSTLEIQRTEQGDSAMYLCASSLRGGEGNTEAFFGQGTRLTVV.

J is TRBJ2-3 and V is TRBV18, with 12 bases that match TRBD2. Looked up from germline, CDR1 is KGHSH and CDR2 is LQKENI. Losses at the gene ends were 3 bases for V and 2 bases for J; bases not matched to a gene: 6. There are 17 residues in the CDR3. The CDR3, as DNA: TGTGCCAGCTCACCCCCCGGACTAGCGGGGAACACAGATACGCAGTATTTT. Translating it yields CASSPPGLAGNTDTQYF.

To note about this clone: An end of the junction does not agree with germline; a read error may underlie this. The chain combines TRBV18 with TRBJ2-2; D is possibly TRBD1 (6 bases). This CDR3 has 15 residues. Germline lookup yields CDR1 KGHSH and CDR2 LQKENI. CDR3: CASSSPGQSTGELFF. The DNA for the CDR3 is TGTGCCAGCTCATCACCGGGACAAAGCACCGGGGAGCTGTTTTTT.

The chain recombines TRBV5-1 with TRBJ2-3; the match to TRBD2 covers 11 bases. The ends lost 0 bases at V and 5 bases at J; junction bases unmatched: 8. Germline CDR1 is SGHRS and CDR2 is YFSETQ. The CDR3 contains 17 residues. The CDR3 DNA reads as TGCGCCAGCAGCTTGGTCGGTAGCGGGGGGGCGAGAGATACGCAGTATTTT. Translation: CASSLVGSGGARDTQYF. Variable domain in full (rest from reference TRBV5-1 and TRBJ2-3): KAGVTQTPRYLIKTRGQQVTLSCSPISGHRSVSWYQQTPGQGLQFLFEYFSETQRNKGNFPGRFSGRQFSNSRSEMNVSTLELGDSALYLCASSLVGSGGARDTQYFGPGTRLTVL.

The rearrangement links TRBV19 to TRBJ2-3; TRBD1 agrees at 7 bases. Germline CDR1 LNHDA, CDR2 SQIVND (reference sequence). With 7 bases clipped from V and 1 base from J, the junction kept 8 bases outside the gene matches. The CDR3 sequence is 15 residues long. This CDR3 is CASTGTVVGTDTQYF. CDR3 nucleotide sequence: TGTGCCAGTACCGGGACAGTGGTCGGCACAGATACGCAGTATTTT.

The rearrangement links TRBV27 to TRBJ1-2; weak D call: TRBD1 (5 bases). V was cut by 7 bases and J by 4 bases, with 16 bases left in between. CDR1 is MNHEY, CDR2 SMNVEV, per germline (reference sequence). This CDR3 contains 14 residues. DNA for the CDR3: TGTGCCAGCAATCCCGGGCGGGGCGCCTATGGCTACACCTTC. Protein sequence: CASNPGRGAYGYTF.

The chain joins TRBV28 to TRBJ1-2; D gene uncertain. V was cut by 6 bases and J by 3 bases, with 11 bases left in between. The CDR3 has 13 residues. The germline gives CDR1 MDHEN, CDR2 SYDVKM. In DNA form, the CDR3 reads TGTGCCAGCAGACCCGGACGGCACTATGGCTACACCTTC. Amino acids: CASRPGRHYGYTF.

The CDR3 region has the DNA TGCGCCAGCAGCCAAGATCTAGCGAGGGGAGCAGATACGCAGTATTTT. Amino acid sequence: CASSQDLARGADTQYF. This sequence joins TRBV4-3 and TRBJ2-3, with D maybe TRBD2 (6 bases). Germline CDR1 and CDR2: LGHNA and YSLEER. V dropped 0 bases and J dropped 4 bases, with 14 bases sitting between them. The length of the CDR3 is 16 residues.

The chain recombines TRBV5-8 with TRBJ1-2; possible D gene TRBD1, 5 bases. The CDR3 covers 14 residues. V gave up 0 bases and J gave up 3 bases, with 9 bases separating them. Germline loops: CDR1 SGHTS, CDR2 YDEGEE. The CDR3 coding sequence is TGTGCCAGCAGCTTGGACACGGGGGACTATGGCTACACCTTC. It codes for CASSLDTGDYGYTF.

The chain is built from TRBV6-5 and TRBJ1-1, with D possibly being TRBD1 (5 bases). The CDR3 sequence is 14 residues long. Germline V CDR1 and CDR2: MNHEY, SVGAGI. The V and J ends lost 6 bases and 5 bases respectively, with 16 bases between them. The chain's CDR3 is CASSLTEGYTEAFF. In DNA form, the CDR3 reads TGTGCCAGCAGCCTGACAGAGGGATATACTGAAGCTTTCTTT.

The J gene is TRBJ1-1, the V gene TRBV28; D perhaps matches TRBD1 (6 bases). Germline V CDR1 and CDR2: MDHEN, SYDVKM. Trimming left V 7 bases short and J 4 bases short, with 16 bases between. This CDR3 contains 14 residues. DNA of the CDR3: TGTGCCAGCATGTTAGGGGGAGAGGGCACTGAAGCTTTCTTT. Its translation is CASMLGGEGTEAFF.

V and J are TRBV11-2 and TRBJ1-1; D unresolved. V lost 3 bases, J lost 1 base, and 9 bases lay in between. Germline values: CDR1 SGHAT, CDR2 FQNNGV. The CDR3 loop spans 14 amino acids. In nucleotides, the CDR3 is TGTGCCAGCAGCTTCGGAGGGCGGAACACTGAAGCTTTCTTT. Translated: CASSFGGRNTEAFF.

J is TRBJ1-1 and V is TRBV18; TRBD1 agrees at 10 bases. This CDR3 comprises 15 residues. Looked up from germline, CDR1 is KGHSH and CDR2 is LQKENI. V was clipped by 2 bases and J by 1 base; unmatched bases: 1. The CDR3, as DNA: TGTGCCAGCTCACCAAGGGACAGGGGGAACACTGAAGCTTTCTTT. It specifies CASSPRDRGNTEAFF.

The rearrangement joins TRBV28 to TRBJ1-2; D not certain. Germline CDR1 is MDHEN and CDR2 is SYDVKM. Trimming removed 6 bases from V and 3 bases from J, with 11 bases in between. The CDR3 covers 13 residues. Here the CDR3 reads CASSLKADYGYTF. DNA for the CDR3: TGTGCCAGCAGCCTTAAGGCTGACTATGGCTACACCTTC.

This chain joins TRBV5-6 and TRBJ2-7; no reliable D call. V was pared by 1 base and J by 6 bases, with 14 bases between. The CDR3 is 14 residues long. Looked up from germline, CDR1 is SGHDT and CDR2 is YYEEEE. The CDR3 sequence: CASSLQSHRIEQYF. In nucleotides, the CDR3 is TGTGCCAGCAGCTTGCAGTCCCACCGTATCGAGCAGTACTTC.

This rearrangement joins TRBV6-2 or TRBV6-3 to TRBJ2-5; 7 bases fit TRBD1. The germline CDR1 and CDR2 sequences are MNHEY and SVGEGT. The CDR3 has 16 amino acids. Losses at the gene ends were 5 bases for V and 4 bases for J; bases not matched to a gene: 13. The CDR3 DNA follows: TGTGCCAGCAGTGGGGCTAGGACAGGAAGGAGAGAGACCCAGTACTTC. Its protein is CASSGARTGRRETQYF.

This clone is a singleton in its sample. The rearrangement joins TRBV7-3 to TRBJ1-2; TRBD1 aligns across 9 bases. CDR3 length equals 13 residues. Germline V gene data show CDR1 as SGHTA and CDR2 as FQGTGA. J was trimmed by 6 bases and V by 4 bases; bases with no gene match: 3. Here the CDR3 reads CASSYTGGNGYTF. The CDR3 DNA reads TGTGCCAGCAGCTATACAGGGGGCAATGGCTACACCTTC.